Below are 10 T cell receptor beta chains sequenced from a single sample in a study of CD8+ T cells in alopecia areata. Extracted from the samples, RNA was reverse transcribed into cDNA to serve as the sequencing template. Only in-frame clones appear in the TCRdb table, and some are missing; sequencing was by immunoSEQ multiplex PCR. This repertoire holds about 270,000 clones, and none appear only once. Sorting used CD4, CD8alpha, NKG2D, NKG2ACE and other markers on pooled cutaneous lymph node cells. Sequenced input: CD4+ T cells sorted from a lymph node. All receptors derive from a C3H/HeJ mouse with alopecia areata. Strain MHC haplotype: H2-k.

This clone occurred a few times. Gene names and germline match the mouse. The CDR3 end is not reached by the read, which stops 4 residues before it; the germline J gene fills it in. The chain uses TRBV17 and TRBJ2-5; D not resolved. The germline V gene has CDR1 MNHDT and CDR2 YYDKIL. This CDR3 has 13 residues. V was pared by 7 bases and J by 0 bases, with 8 bases between. CDR3 in amino acids: CASNQKNQDTQYF. The CDR3 DNA, read in part, is TGTGCTAGCAACCAGAAAAACCAAGAC.

In regard to this clone: Mouse gene names apply. The read gets to within 4 residues of the CDR3 end, and the germline J gene fills in the rest. This chain joins TRBV13-1 and TRBJ2-5; D is perhaps TRBD1 (5 bases). This CDR3 is 14 amino acids long. The germline gives CDR1 NSHNY, CDR2 SYGAGN. V was pared by 5 bases and J by 0 bases, with 10 bases between. This CDR3 is CASSLDSNQDTQYF. Partial CDR3 DNA: TGTGCCAGCAGCCTCGACAGTAACCAAGAC.

With regard to this clone: Genes here carry mouse names. The read finishes 3 residues shy of the CDR3 end, and the germline J gene is used to complete it. V gene TRBV13-2 combines with J gene TRBJ1-6; D is unclear. TRBJ1-6 is flagged as an ORF with uncertain function. The germline gives CDR1 NNHNN, CDR2 SYGAGS (reference sequence). Trimming left V 5 bases short and J 0 bases short, with 3 bases between. The CDR3 length is 13 residues. The sequenced part of the CDR3 DNA is TGTGCCAGCGGCAATTCCTATAATTCGCCC. Translation gives CASGNSYNSP. The entire CDR3 reads CASGNSYNSPLYF.

This clone was found a few times. Genes and germline come from the mouse. Read data end 4 residues before the CDR3 end; the end is taken from the germline J gene. The identical CDR3 is also encoded by other nucleotide sequences in the sample. This sequence joins TRBV1 and TRBJ2-5; no clear D. Germline V lookup: CDR1 NSQYPW, CDR2 LRSPGD (reference sequence). The CDR3 totals 12 residues. This CDR3 is CTCSAVGDTQYF. Incomplete CDR3 DNA: TGCACCTGCAGTGCAGTGGGAGAC.

This clone was found a few times. Gene names refer to mouse genes. Read coverage stops 4 residues before the CDR3 terminus; the germline J gene supplies the remainder. The chain couples TRBV31 to TRBJ2-3; 11 nucleotides line up with TRBD2. The CDR3 is made up of 15 amino acids. In germline, CDR1 is GKSSPN, CDR2 SITVG. V was clipped by 4 bases and J by 2 bases; unmatched bases: 5. This CDR3 is CAWTQDWGVAETLYF. Partial CDR3 DNA: TGTGCCTGGACCCAGGACTGGGGGGTTGCAGAA.

There are a few counts of this clone. The genes are named according to mouse. Coverage ceases 4 residues before the CDR3 finishes, and the germline J gene fills in the end. Other DNA sequences of this sample code for an identical CDR3. This chain connects TRBV13-1 to TRBJ1-2, with TRBD1 matching over 7 bases. CDR3 length equals 14 residues. Trimming removed 3 bases from V and 0 bases from J; junction bases left unmatched: 2. Germline V gene sequence: CDR1 NSHNY, CDR2 SYGAGN. The part of the CDR3 DNA that was read is TGTGCCAGCAGTGGACAGGGTGCAAACTCC. This encodes CASSGQGANS. The whole CDR3 region reads CASSGQGANSDYTF.

This clone has only a few counts. Gene names are mouse gene names. The read is 4 residues too short to cover the CDR3 end, so that end is filled in from the germline J gene. V gene TRBV13-1 combines with J gene TRBJ2-7, with TRBD1 identical over 8 bases. The V and J ends lost 3 bases and 3 bases, in that order; junction bases with no gene match: 5. Germline CDR1 reads NSHNY; CDR2 reads SYGAGN. The CDR3 has 14 amino acids. CDR3: CASSGQGRVYEQYF. CDR3 DNA, as far as it was read: TGTGCCAGCAGTGGACAGGGGAGAGTCTAT.

Notes on this clone: Any gene name here is a mouse gene name. The CDR3 bases that were read are TGTGCCAGCAGTGCGGACAGGGAAAAC. Its protein is CASSADREN. The whole CDR3 is CASSADRENTLYF. The rearrangement uses TRBV13-1 and TRBJ2-4; the match to TRBD1 covers 8 bases. The observed sequence ends 4 residues before the CDR3 terminus, with the missing tail filled in from the germline J gene. This CDR3 is built from 13 residues. Germline V gene sequence: CDR1 NSHNY, CDR2 SYGAGN.

Notes on this clone: Mouse gene names and germline throughout. The read gets to within 3 residues of the CDR3 end, and the germline J gene fills in the rest. V usage is TRBV19 and J usage is TRBJ1-6, with no clear D. TRBJ1-6 counts as an open reading frame of uncertain function. This CDR3 has 15 residues. The germline V gene encodes CDR1 FNHDT and CDR2 SITEND (reference sequence). V was clipped by 3 bases and J by 0 bases, with 7 bases between them. Partial CDR3 DNA: TGTGCCAGCAGTACTGGGTATTCCTATAATTCGCCC. This encodes CASSTGYSYNSP. The whole CDR3 sequence reads CASSTGYSYNSPLYF.

This clone has more than one count but fewer than ten. Gene names and germline match the mouse. The CDR3 is CASRRDIFAETLYF. The covered CDR3 bases are TGTGCCAGCAGGCGGGACATTTTTGCAGAA. The chain employs TRBV14 and TRBJ2-3, with D maybe TRBD1 (6 bases). The CDR3 end is not reached by the read, which stops 4 residues before it; the germline J gene fills it in. Trimming removed 5 bases at V and 2 bases at J, with 12 bases between. This CDR3 is built from 14 residues. Per germline, CDR1 SGHDT and CDR2 FRDEAV.